This TCR beta chain emerged from a study of T cells in Graves' hyperthyroidism and ophthalmopathy. Study conclusions and caveats: Blood held most thyroid clonotypes expanded above 0.001 frequency.

In the case of this clonotype: The target antigen is unknown. This may be a read error, as it is one base from a much larger clone.

Germline values: CDR1 MDHEN, CDR2 SYDVKM. The CDR3 sequence is 14 residues long. The source material, RNA transcripts, was used to amplify TCR beta CDR3 regions. First-round RT-PCR targeting the TCR CDR3 was performed with the HTBI primer set. TCRdb reprocessed the multiplex PCR reads with MiXCR, giving one entry per CDR3 protein. There are around 600,000 distinct CDR3 sequences in the sample; 11% to 15% occur only once, and roughly 7% lies in the top ten. The V call is TRBV28, the J call TRBJ2-7; 7 nucleotides match TRBD1. The clonotype originates from a woman younger than 35 with Graves' ophthalmopathy. The specimen sequenced was blood. The CDR3 DNA reads as TGTGCCAGCAGTCCCCGGGACAGCGCCTACGAGCGGTACTTC. It translates to CASSPRDSAYERYF.